The entry that follows covers one TCR beta chain sequence. Its specificity is not known. At one end the junction does not follow the germline gene, possibly because of a read error. The CDR3 length is 14 residues. The germline gives CDR1 SGDLS, CDR2 YYNGEE. The data originate from a study of molecular identifiers for immune sequencing clone quantification. Findings and limits, study-wide: Even with some 990,000 naive cells present, spiked Jurkat TCR RNA from one cell was reportedly detectable.

A CD8+CD4-CCR7+CD45RA+ phenotype served as the sorting definition for naive CD8 T cells. MiXCR, applied by TCRdb to the PCR reads, yields one record per CDR3 protein. The sample records some 100,000 distinct CDR3 sequences, over 30% being singletons. The clonotype was recovered from a human donor in good health. Some libraries in this study had Jurkat cell RNA spiked in. The chain has TRBV9 and TRBJ2-7; either TRBD1 or TRBD2 may supply D (5 bases each). The sequenced material came from naive CD8+ T cells from blood, with Jurkat cell RNA spiked in. Subset noted: FACS-sorted CD8+CD4-CCR7+CD45RA+ naive T cells. For the CDR3, the DNA is TGTGCCAGCAGCCCCGACCAGGGAGTTTGGGAGCGGTACTTC. Protein product: CASSPDQGVWERYF.